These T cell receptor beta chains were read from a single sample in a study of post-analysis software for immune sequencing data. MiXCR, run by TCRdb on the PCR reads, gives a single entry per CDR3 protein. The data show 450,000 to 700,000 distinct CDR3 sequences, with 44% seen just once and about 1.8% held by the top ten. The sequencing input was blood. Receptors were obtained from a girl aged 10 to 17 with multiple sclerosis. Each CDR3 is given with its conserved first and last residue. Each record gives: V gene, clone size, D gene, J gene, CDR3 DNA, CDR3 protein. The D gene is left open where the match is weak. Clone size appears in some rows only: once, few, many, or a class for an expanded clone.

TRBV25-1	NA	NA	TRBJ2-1	TGTGCCAGCAGTGAAGAGGAGCGAGGGCAGTTCTTC	CASSEEERGQFF
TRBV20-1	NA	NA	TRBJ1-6	TGCAGTGCTAGAGACAGGGGCCATAATAATTCACCCCTCCACTTT	CSARDRGHNNSPLHF
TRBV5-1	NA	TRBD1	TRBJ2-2	TGCGCCAGCAGCTGGGACAGGGGGCGCGGGGAGCTGTTTTTT	CASSWDRGRGELFF
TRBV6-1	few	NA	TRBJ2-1	TGTGCCAGCAGTAATCCCTGGAGTCTTCTGGCCTACAATGAGCAGTTCTTC	CASSNPWSLLAYNEQFF
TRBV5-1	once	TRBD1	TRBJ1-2	TGCGCCAGCAGCTCCGGACAGGGGGTGATTTATGGCTACACCTTC	CASSSGQGVIYGYTF
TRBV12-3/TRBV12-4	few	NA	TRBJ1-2	TGTGCCAGCAGCCGACCTTCGACAGGCGGCTATGGCTACACCTTC	CASSRPSTGGYGYTF
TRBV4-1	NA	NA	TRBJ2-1	TGCGCCAGCAGCCATGCCGGGGCCTACAATAAGCAGTTCTTC	CASSHAGAYNKQFF
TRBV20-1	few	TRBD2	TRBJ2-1	TGCAGTGCTAGCGGGGGGAGTTCCTACAATGAGCAGTTCTTC	CSASGGSSYNEQFF
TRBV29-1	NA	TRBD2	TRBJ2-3	TGCAGCGTTGAACTAGCAGCGGGGGCGGATACGCAGTATTTT	CSVELAAGADTQYF
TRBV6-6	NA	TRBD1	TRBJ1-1	TGTGCCAGCAGCACTGTTGGACAGGGTAACACTGAAGCTTTCTTT	CASSTVGQGNTEAFF
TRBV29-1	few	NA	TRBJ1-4	TGCAGCGTTGCTCGGGACCCCGGGGCGGCAACTAATGAAAAACTGTTTTTT	CSVARDPGAATNEKLFF
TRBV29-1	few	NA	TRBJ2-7	TGCAGCGTCCGCGGTTCCTACGAGCAGTACTTC	CSVRGSYEQYF
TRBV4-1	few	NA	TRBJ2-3	TGCGCCAGCAGCCTGCTTCCTCCGCCGGGAACAGATACGCAGTATTTT	CASSLLPPPGTDTQYF
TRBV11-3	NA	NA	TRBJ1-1	TGTGCCTGCAGCTTAAAGTCGGGTTTGACGGGCACTGAAGCTTTCTTT	CACSLKSGLTGTEAFF
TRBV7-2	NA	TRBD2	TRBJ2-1	TGTGCCAGCAGCTTCGCTAGCGGGAAATACAATGAGCAGTTCTTC	CASSFASGKYNEQFF
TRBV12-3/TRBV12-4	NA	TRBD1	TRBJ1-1	TGTGCCAGCAGCATCCACCGGACAGGGTTCTCTGAAGCTTTCTTT	CASSIHRTGFSEAFF
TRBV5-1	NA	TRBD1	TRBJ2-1	TGCGCCAGCAGCTGGGGGACAGGGGACAATGAGCAGTTCTTC	CASSWGTGDNEQFF
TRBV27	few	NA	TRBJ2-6	TGTGCCAGCAGTTTAATGAGCAGTGGGGCCAACGTCCTGACTTTC	CASSLMSSGANVLTF
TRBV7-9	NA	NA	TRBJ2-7	TGTGCCAGCAGCTTGGGGAATCGCGAGCAGTACTTC	CASSLGNREQYF
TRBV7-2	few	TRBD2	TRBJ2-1	TGTGCCAGCAGCCCCGGGGGGGGAAGGTCCTACAATGAGCAGTTCTTC	CASSPGGGRSYNEQFF
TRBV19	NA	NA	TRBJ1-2	TGTGCCAGTAGTATTAAAGGGTCGGGTGGCTACACCTTC	CASSIKGSGGYTF
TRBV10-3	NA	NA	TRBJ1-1	TGTGCCATCCAATCGACACTGAACACTGAAGCTTTCTTT	CAIQSTLNTEAFF
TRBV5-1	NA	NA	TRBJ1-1	TGCGCCAGCAGCCCCCCCGGGGGACCTGGGGGTCGTACTGAAGCTTTCTTT	CASSPPGGPGGRTEAFF
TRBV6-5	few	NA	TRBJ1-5	TGTGCCAGCAGTTACGATGGGGATGCTCAGCCCCAGCATTTT	CASSYDGDAQPQHF
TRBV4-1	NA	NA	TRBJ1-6	TGCGCCAGCAGCCCCGGGGTCCGGAGAGAAAATTCACCCCTCCACTTT	CASSPGVRRENSPLHF
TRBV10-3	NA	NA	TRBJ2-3	TGTGCCATCAGTGAGAAAGGGCAGCACACAGATACGCAGTATTTT	CAISEKGQHTDTQYF
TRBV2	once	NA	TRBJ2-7	TGTGCCGGATATTCAGGGCGAGAGCAGTACTTC	CAGYSGREQYF
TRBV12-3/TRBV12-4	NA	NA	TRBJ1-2	TGTGCCAGCAGTTTGATCTGGGACGGAGGATATGGCTACACCTTC	CASSLIWDGGYGYTF
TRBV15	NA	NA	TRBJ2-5	TGTGCCACCAGCGGGTCCGTGGTCCAAGAGACCCAGTACTTC	CATSGSVVQETQYF
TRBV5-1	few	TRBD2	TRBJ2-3	TGCGCCAGCAGCAGCGGGAGCCCCACAGATACGCAGTATTTT	CASSSGSPTDTQYF
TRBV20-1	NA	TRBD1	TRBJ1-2	TGCAGTGCCTTGGACAGGGGGGAGGATGGCTACACCTTC	CSALDRGEDGYTF
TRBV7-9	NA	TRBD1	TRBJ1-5	TGTGCCAGCAGCGATGGGGCAGGGGGCTTAAATCAGCCCCAGCATTTT	CASSDGAGGLNQPQHF
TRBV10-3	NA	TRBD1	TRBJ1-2	TGTGCCATCAGTCCGGGACAGGGGCTCGGTGGCTACACCTTC	CAISPGQGLGGYTF
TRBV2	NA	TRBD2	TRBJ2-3	TGTGCCAGCAGTCCCCGGACTAGCGGGGGCCCCCGGGGTACGCAGTATTTT	CASSPRTSGGPRGTQYF
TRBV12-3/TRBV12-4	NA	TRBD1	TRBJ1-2	TGTGCCAGCAGTTTTGATGGTCTGGAGAGGGCAGTCAGGGGGGAAGGCTATGGCTACACCTTC	CASSFDGLERAVRGEGYGYTF
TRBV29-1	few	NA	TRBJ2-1	TGCAGCGTCCCTGAAAGCCACACTCAGCCCAGGGTAGATGAGCAGTTCTTC	CSVPESHTQPRVDEQFF
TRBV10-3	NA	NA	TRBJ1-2	TGTGCCATCAGTGAGTCGAATGGGGGCTTCTATGGCTACACCTTC	CAISESNGGFYGYTF
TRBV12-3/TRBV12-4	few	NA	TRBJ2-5	TGTGCCAGCAGTTTAATCAGGGCTCGGAAGACCCAGTACTTC	CASSLIRARKTQYF
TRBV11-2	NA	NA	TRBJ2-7	TGTGCCAGCAGCTTAGGACCCAGGGAATACTACGAGCAGTACTTC	CASSLGPREYYEQYF